These 5 T cell receptor beta chains originate from one sample sequenced in a study of cytomegalovirus exposure and HLA in healthy donors. PCR employed 60 Vbeta and 13 Jbeta primers. The table came from immunoSEQ multiplex PCR; TCRdb's copy has only in-frame clones and leaves some out. The data hold roughly 150,000 clones, with roughly three quarters observed a single time. Sequencing was performed on PBMCs. These receptors originate from a male donor in good health and CMV-seronegative.

The chain links TRBV10-3 to TRBJ2-3, with TRBD2 identical over 11 bases. The CDR3 length is 17 residues. Germline loops: CDR1 ENHRY, CDR2 SYGVKD. J lost 7 bases, V lost 3 bases, and 12 bases had no gene match. DNA of the CDR3: TGTGCCATCAGTGATCCGTCGGCTAGCGGGGGGTCAAATACGCAGTATTTT. Translated: CAISDPSASGGSNTQYF.

The rearrangement uses TRBV9 and TRBJ2-5; 16 bases line up with TRBD2. The CDR3 spans 17 residues. Germline lookup yields CDR1 SGDLS and CDR2 YYNGEE. V lost 4 bases and J lost 5; bases outside the gene matches: 8. The CDR3 sequence is CASSPGTSGGAGETQYF. DNA for the CDR3: TGTGCCAGCAGCCCTGGGACTAGCGGGGGGGCCGGGGAGACCCAGTACTTC.

This clone was seen only once. This chain joins TRBV6-5 and TRBJ2-7; 8 positions match TRBD2. Trimming at V came to 2 bases and at J to 1 base, leaving 4 bases not matched to a gene. CDR1 is MNHEY, CDR2 SVGAGI, per germline. This CDR3 is built from 15 residues. In DNA form, the CDR3 reads TGTGCCAGCAGTTACGGACCTAGCGGGTCCTACGAGCAGTACTTC. Amino acid sequence: CASSYGPSGSYEQYF.

In this sample, this clone turned up once. The chain recombines TRBV7-9 with TRBJ1-5; D perhaps matches TRBD1 (6 bases). CDR3 size: 13 residues. Trimming left V 3 bases short and J 7 bases short, with 10 bases between. CDR1 is SEHNR and CDR2 is FQNEAQ in the germline V gene (reference sequence). The CDR3 DNA sequence: TGTGCCAGCAGCTTGGACAGAACCCAGCCCCAGCATTTT. Residues: CASSLDRTQPQHF.

There are a few counts of this clone. This sequence joins TRBV19 and TRBJ1-1; D perhaps matches TRBD1 (5 bases). Trimming cost V 1 base and J 0 bases, with 18 bases left between them. This CDR3 region has 18 residues. Per germline, CDR1 LNHDA and CDR2 SQIVND (reference sequence). Written as DNA, the CDR3 is TGTGCCAGTAGTATAGCGGCAGGGCGAGTCTCTATGAACACTGAAGCTTTCTTT. Translation: CASSIAAGRVSMNTEAFF.